The 15 T cell receptor beta chains presented below share a single source sample, sequenced in a study of shared clonotypes between healthy human individuals. Method: immunoSEQ multiplex PCR; TCRdb's copy keeps in-frame clones and lacks some. Of around 650,000 clones in the sample, 95% to 96% are singletons; the top ten hold roughly 0.1%. Selected positively for CCR7 and CD45RO-negative, naive CD8 cells excluded terminally differentiated effector memory CD45RA+ cells. The sample was naive CD8+ T cells sorted from blood. Source of these receptors: a woman aged 25 to 39 in good health.

This clone was recorded a few times. The J gene is TRBJ2-7, the V gene TRBV14; maybe TRBD2 (5 bases). CDR3 length: 15 amino acids. V lost 3 bases to trimming and J lost 6 bases, with 18 bases between them. Germline V gene lookup returns CDR1 SGHDN and CDR2 FVKESK. This chain's CDR3 is CASSQLRGPWGEQYF. Written as DNA, the CDR3 is TGTGCCAGCAGCCAGCTTCGCGGGCCCTGGGGCGAGCAGTACTTC.

The chain combines TRBV14 with TRBJ2-7; D may be TRBD1 (5 bases). Trimming left V 1 base short and J 2 bases short, with 12 bases between. CDR1 is SGHDN and CDR2 is FVKESK in the germline V gene. The CDR3 is made up of 15 amino acids. CDR3 region: CASSQARTLTYEQYF. The CDR3 nucleotides read TGTGCCAGCAGCCAAGCCAGGACACTTACCTACGAGCAGTACTTC.

The chain couples TRBV13 to TRBJ2-1; D not certain. This CDR3 has 15 amino acids. CDR1 PRHDT and CDR2 FYEKMQ come from the germline V gene (reference sequence). The V end lost 5 bases, the J end lost 0 bases, and 11 bases lay between the germline ends. CDR3 in DNA: TGTGCCAGCAGCGCCGGGTTCAGCTCCTACAATGAGCAGTTCTTC. Its protein product is CASSAGFSSYNEQFF.

The CDR3 coding sequence is TGTGCCAGCAGCTTGGCGACCGCCTACGAGCAGTACTTC. Translating gives CASSLATAYEQYF. The chain uses TRBV5-6 and TRBJ2-7; D uncertain. This CDR3 has 13 amino acids. V lost 0 bases, J lost 2 bases, and 6 bases lay in between. Looked up from germline, CDR1 is SGHDT and CDR2 is YYEEEE. Filled out from reference TRBV5-6 and TRBJ2-7, the complete variable domain reads DAGVTQSPTHLIKTRGQQVTLRCSPKSGHDTVSWYQQALGQGPQFIFQYYEEEERQRGNFPDRFSGHQFPNYSSELNVNALLLGDSALYLCASSLATAYEQYFGPGTRLTVT.

V gene TRBV4-1 combines with J gene TRBJ1-1; unclear D gene. Between the trimmed V and J ends, which lost 1 base and 0 bases, there was a span of 12 bases. This CDR3 region has 16 residues. CDR1 MGHRA and CDR2 YSYEKL come from the germline V gene. The CDR3, as DNA: TGCGCCAGCAGCCAAGGGCCGGAGACACTGAACACTGAAGCTTTCTTT. Translating it yields CASSQGPETLNTEAFF.

The chain recombines TRBV9 with TRBJ1-2, with D hard to call. The CDR3 totals 14 residues. The V end lost 0 bases, the J end lost 7 bases, and 13 bases lay between the germline ends. The germline V gene has CDR1 SGDLS and CDR2 YYNGEE. The CDR3 coding sequence is TGTGCCAGCAGCGTAGATGACGGGGTCGGTGGCTACACCTTC. This codes for CASSVDDGVGGYTF. Using reference TRBV9 and TRBJ1-2 for the parts outside the CDR3, the full variable domain is DSGVTQTPKHLITATGQRVTLRCSPRSGDLSVYWYQQSLDQGLQFLIQYYNGEERAKGNILERFSAQQFPDLHSELNLSSLELGDSALYFCASSVDDGVGGYTFGSGTRLTVV.

In this sample, this clone turned up once. The V gene is TRBV7-2, the J gene TRBJ1-2; D ambiguous. With 6 bases removed from V and 7 bases from J, the gap between germline ends came to 15 bases. The CDR3 is made up of 13 amino acids. The V gene's germline CDR1 is SGHTA and CDR2 FQGNSA. In nucleotides, the CDR3 is TGTGCCAGCAGTCAATCCTTAGGGTCTGGCTACACCTTC. Residues: CASSQSLGSGYTF.

The J gene is TRBJ2-7, the V gene TRBV6-6, with D perhaps TRBD2 (6 bases). The CDR3 is 14 amino acids. Trimming cost V 6 bases and J 5 bases, with 17 bases left between them. Germline CDR1 is MNHNY and CDR2 is SVGAGI (reference sequence). The CDR3 DNA reads as TGTGCCAGCAGCCGCCGCGGGGAAATCCACGAGCAGTACTTC. This encodes CASSRRGEIHEQYF.

For the CDR3, the DNA is TGTGCCAGTACCGGGCCTTCCTACGAGCAGTACTTC. This sequence encodes CASTGPSYEQYF. This chain connects TRBV19 to TRBJ2-7; D unclear. The germline CDR1 and CDR2 sequences are LNHDA and SQIVND (reference sequence). V dropped 7 bases and J dropped 1 base, with 8 bases sitting between them. The CDR3 contains 12 residues.

This chain links TRBV27 with TRBJ1-1; D is perhaps TRBD1 (5 bases). CDR3 length: 15 amino acids. Germline V gene data show CDR1 as MNHEY and CDR2 as SMNVEV (reference sequence). Trimming removed 5 bases from V and 3 bases from J, with 16 bases in between. In nucleotides, the CDR3 is TGTGCCAGCAGTCCCACCGGACATCCTTACACTGAAGCTTTCTTT. Its translation is CASSPTGHPYTEAFF.

The V gene is TRBV7-9, the J gene TRBJ2-7; 7 bases match TRBD1. The V segment lost 4 bases and the J segment 6 bases; nucleotides outside the gene matches: 12. This CDR3 is built from 15 residues. Per the germline V gene, CDR1 is SEHNR and CDR2 is FQNEAQ (reference sequence). This CDR3 reads CASSSPTGRIREQYF. The CDR3 nucleotides are TGTGCCAGCAGCTCTCCGACAGGGCGGATTCGCGAGCAGTACTTC.

This chain joins TRBV10-2 and TRBJ2-7; TRBD1 aligns across 10 bases. The V gene end was trimmed by 8 bases and the J gene end by 4 bases; junction bases not matched to a gene: 5. This CDR3 is 13 amino acids long. Germline V lookup: CDR1 WSHSY, CDR2 SAAADI. CDR3 in DNA: TGCGCCAGCCTGCTGGACAGGGGGTACGAGCAGTACTTC. Protein: CASLLDRGYEQYF.

This chain joins TRBV19 and TRBJ2-7, with TRBD2 matching over 7 bases. Germline CDR1 is LNHDA and CDR2 is SQIVND (reference sequence). V lost 3 bases to trimming and J lost 0 bases; unmatched junction nucleotides: 5. The CDR3 runs 15 residues. CDR3 residues: CASSMGGTFSYEQYF. The CDR3 bases are TGTGCCAGTAGTATGGGGGGGACTTTCTCCTACGAGCAGTACTTC.

The rearrangement uses TRBV7-2 and TRBJ1-1; 8 nucleotides match TRBD1. The germline gives CDR1 SGHTA, CDR2 FQGNSA. Trimming at V came to 3 bases and at J to 6 bases, leaving 3 bases not matched to a gene. The CDR3 contains 13 residues. The CDR3 spells CASSLTGDPEAFF. CDR3 bases: TGTGCCAGCAGCTTGACAGGGGATCCTGAAGCTTTCTTT. The whole variable domain, remainder taken from reference TRBV7-2 and TRBJ1-1, is GAGVSQSPSNKVTEKGKDVELRCDPISGHTALYWYRQSLGQGLEFLIYFQGNSAPDKSGLPSDRFSAERTGGSVSTLTIQRTQQEDSAVYLCASSLTGDPEAFFGQGTRLTVV.

This clone was found once. The rearrangement uses TRBV25-1 and TRBJ2-7, with a weak D call TRBD1 (6 bases). Germline V gene data show CDR1 as MGHDK and CDR2 as SYGVNS. This CDR3 contains 14 residues. With 5 bases removed from V and 5 bases from J, the gap between germline ends came to 16 bases. The CDR3 DNA sequence: TGTGCCAGCAGTAAAGCCGGGACATCCAACGAGCAGTACTTC. Protein: CASSKAGTSNEQYF.